The clone carrying this T cell receptor beta chain has just a few counts. Its antigen is still unknown. Combining a sample-barcoded 5' primer with a J-beta primer mix, a second PCR ran for roughly 6 to 11 cycles. Every cDNA molecule bore a tag from a template-switch adaptor containing 12 random nucleotides. MiXCR, run by TCRdb on the 5' RACE reads, gives a single entry per CDR3 protein. The sample has around 1,500,000 distinct CDR3 sequences, roughly 28% seen once. The sample is drawn from a study of blood T cells in healthy people across ages. Study findings and constraints: The recorded TCR beta diversity per million T cells decreased in a roughly linear manner with age. One million T cells yielded diversity estimates that were considered underestimates.

The origin of this receptor is a woman in her 30s in good health. Sequencing was carried out using blood.

Here the CDR3 reads CASALAAQETQYF. Written as DNA, the CDR3 is TGTGCCAGCGCACTAGCGGCCCAAGAGACCCAGTACTTC. The chain employs TRBV2 and TRBJ2-5, with 8 bases lining up with TRBD2. This CDR3 is 13 amino acids long. Germline loops: CDR1 SNHLY, CDR2 FYNNEI. The ends lost 8 bases at V and 1 base at J; junction bases unmatched: 3.